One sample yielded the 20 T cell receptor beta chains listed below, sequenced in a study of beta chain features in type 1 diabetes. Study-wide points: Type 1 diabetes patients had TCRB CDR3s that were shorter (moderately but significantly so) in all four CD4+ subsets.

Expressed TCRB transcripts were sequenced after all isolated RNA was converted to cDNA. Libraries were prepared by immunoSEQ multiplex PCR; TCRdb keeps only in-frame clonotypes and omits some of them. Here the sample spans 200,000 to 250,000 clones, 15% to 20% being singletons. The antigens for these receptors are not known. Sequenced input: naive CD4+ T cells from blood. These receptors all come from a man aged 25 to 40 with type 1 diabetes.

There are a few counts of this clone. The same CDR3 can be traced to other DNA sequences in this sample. In nucleotides, the CDR3 is TGTGCCAGCAGCGTAGTTGGGGGAGAGACCCAGTACTTC. Encoded protein: CASSVVGGETQYF. The chain recombines TRBV9 with TRBJ2-5; D might be TRBD1 or TRBD2, each matching 5 bases. The CDR3 contains 13 residues. Trimming cost V 0 bases and J 4 bases, with 7 bases left between them. CDR1 SGDLS and CDR2 YYNGEE come from the germline V gene.

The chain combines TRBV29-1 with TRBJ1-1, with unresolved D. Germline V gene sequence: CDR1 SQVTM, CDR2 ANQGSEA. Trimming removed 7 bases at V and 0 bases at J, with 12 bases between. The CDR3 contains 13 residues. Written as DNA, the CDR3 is TGCAGCGCGGTAGCCTTTATGAACACTGAAGCTTTCTTT. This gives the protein CSAVAFMNTEAFF.

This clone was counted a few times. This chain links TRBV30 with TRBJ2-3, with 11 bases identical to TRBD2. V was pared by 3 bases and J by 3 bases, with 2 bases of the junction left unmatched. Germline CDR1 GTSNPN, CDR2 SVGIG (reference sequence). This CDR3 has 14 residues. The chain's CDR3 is CAWRLAGATDTQYF. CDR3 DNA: TGTGCCTGGAGACTAGCGGGAGCAACAGATACGCAGTATTTT. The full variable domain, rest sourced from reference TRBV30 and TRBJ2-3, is SQTIHQWPATLVQPVGSPLSLECTVEGTSNPNLYWYRQAAGRGLQLLFYSVGIGQISSEVPQNLSASRPQDRQFILSSKKLLLSDSGFYLCAWRLAGATDTQYFGPGTRLTVL.

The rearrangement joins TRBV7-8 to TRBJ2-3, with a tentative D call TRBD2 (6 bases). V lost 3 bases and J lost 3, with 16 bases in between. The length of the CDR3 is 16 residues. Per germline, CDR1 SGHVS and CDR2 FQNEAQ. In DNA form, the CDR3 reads TGTGCCAGCAGCTTGGGGACTCCGAAGGCGACAGATACGCAGTATTTT. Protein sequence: CASSLGTPKATDTQYF.

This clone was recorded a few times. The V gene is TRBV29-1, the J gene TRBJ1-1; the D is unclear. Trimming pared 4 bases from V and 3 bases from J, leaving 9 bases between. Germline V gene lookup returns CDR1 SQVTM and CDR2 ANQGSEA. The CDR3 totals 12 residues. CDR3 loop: CSVARGYTEAFF. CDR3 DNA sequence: TGCAGCGTTGCACGGGGATACACTGAAGCTTTCTTT.

The DNA of the CDR3 is TGTGCCAGCAACGCGATGGGAAGCCAAGGGTTTGGAAAACTGTTTTTT. This translates into CASNAMGSQGFGKLFF. V is TRBV27 and J is TRBJ1-4; no definite D call. CDR3 length equals 16 residues. CDR1 and CDR2 from the germline V gene are MNHEY and SMNVEV (reference sequence). Between the trimmed V and J ends, which lost 7 bases and 10 bases, there was a span of 25 bases. The variable domain in full, completed from reference TRBV27 and TRBJ1-4, reads EAQVTQNPRYLITVTGKKLTVTCSQNMNHEYMSWYRQDPGLGLRQIYYSMNVEVTDKGDVPEGYKVSRKEKRNFPLILESPSPNQTSLYFCASNAMGSQGFGKLFFGSGTQLSVL.

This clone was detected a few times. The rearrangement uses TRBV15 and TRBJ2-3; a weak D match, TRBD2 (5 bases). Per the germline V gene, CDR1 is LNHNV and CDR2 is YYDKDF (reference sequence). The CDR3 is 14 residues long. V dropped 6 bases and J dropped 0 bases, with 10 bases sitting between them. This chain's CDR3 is CATRWELSTDTQYF. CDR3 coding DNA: TGTGCCACCAGGTGGGAGTTAAGCACAGATACGCAGTATTTT.

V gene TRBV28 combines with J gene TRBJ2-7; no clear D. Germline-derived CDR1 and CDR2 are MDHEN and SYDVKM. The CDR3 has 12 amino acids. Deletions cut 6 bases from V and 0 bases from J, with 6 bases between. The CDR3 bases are TGTGCCAGCAGATGGAACTCCTACGAGCAGTACTTC. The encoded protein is CASRWNSYEQYF. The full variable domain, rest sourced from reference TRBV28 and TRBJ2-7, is DVKVTQSSRYLVKRTGEKVFLECVQDMDHENMFWYRQDPGLGLRLIYFSYDVKMKEKGDIPEGYSVSREKKERFSLILESASTNQTSMYLCASRWNSYEQYFGPGTRLTVT.

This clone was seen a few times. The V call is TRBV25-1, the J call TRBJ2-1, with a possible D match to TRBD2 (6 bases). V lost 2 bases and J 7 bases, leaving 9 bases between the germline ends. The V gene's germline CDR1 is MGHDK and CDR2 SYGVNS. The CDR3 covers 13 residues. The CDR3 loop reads CASSEAGKNEQFF. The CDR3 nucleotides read TGTGCCAGCAGTGAAGCGGGAAAAAATGAGCAGTTCTTC.

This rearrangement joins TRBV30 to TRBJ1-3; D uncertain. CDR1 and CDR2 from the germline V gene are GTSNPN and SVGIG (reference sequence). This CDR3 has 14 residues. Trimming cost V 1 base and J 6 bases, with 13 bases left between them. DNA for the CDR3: TGTGCCTGGAGTGCCCGCCAGACCCCAAACACCATATATTTT. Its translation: CAWSARQTPNTIYF.

The CDR3 loop is CSAGQGNEQFF. CDR3 nucleotide sequence: TGCAGTGCTGGACAGGGGAATGAGCAGTTCTTC. V is TRBV20-1 and J is TRBJ2-1, with 9 bases that match TRBD1. V lost 5 bases, J lost 7 bases, and 0 bases stayed unmatched. The CDR3 spans 11 residues. Germline CDR1 DFQATT, CDR2 SNEGSKA (reference sequence).

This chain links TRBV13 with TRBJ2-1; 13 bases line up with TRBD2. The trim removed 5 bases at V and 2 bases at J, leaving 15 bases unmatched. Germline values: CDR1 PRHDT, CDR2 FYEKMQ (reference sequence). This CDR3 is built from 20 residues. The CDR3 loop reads CASSPESGTSGVGAYNEQFF. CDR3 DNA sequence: TGTGCCAGCAGCCCAGAGTCCGGGACTAGCGGGGTTGGGGCCTACAATGAGCAGTTCTTC.

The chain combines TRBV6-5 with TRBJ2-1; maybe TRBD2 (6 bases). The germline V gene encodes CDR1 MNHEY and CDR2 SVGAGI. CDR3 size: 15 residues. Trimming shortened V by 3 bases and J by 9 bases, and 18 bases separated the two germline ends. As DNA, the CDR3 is TGTGCCAGCAGTTATTGGGGGGTCCAAAGCGGTGAGCAGTTCTTC. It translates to CASSYWGVQSGEQFF.

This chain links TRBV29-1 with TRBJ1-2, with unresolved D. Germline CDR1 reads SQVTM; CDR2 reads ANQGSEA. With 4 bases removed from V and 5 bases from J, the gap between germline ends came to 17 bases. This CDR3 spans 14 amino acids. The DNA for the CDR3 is TGCAGCGTTGCCCTCCGAATCTCCACTTATGGCTACACCTTC. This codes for CSVALRISTYGYTF.

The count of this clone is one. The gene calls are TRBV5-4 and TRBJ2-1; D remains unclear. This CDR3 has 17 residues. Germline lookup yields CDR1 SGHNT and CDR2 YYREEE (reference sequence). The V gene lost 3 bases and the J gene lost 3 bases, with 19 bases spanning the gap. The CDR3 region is CASSSPKAENLYNEQFF. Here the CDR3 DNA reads TGTGCCAGCAGCTCCCCGAAGGCGGAGAACCTCTACAATGAGCAGTTCTTC.

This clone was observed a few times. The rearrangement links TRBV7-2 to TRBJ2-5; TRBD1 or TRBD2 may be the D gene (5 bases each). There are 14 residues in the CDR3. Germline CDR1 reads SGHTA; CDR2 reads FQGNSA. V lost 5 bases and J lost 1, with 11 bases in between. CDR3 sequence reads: CASSPGTLQETQYF. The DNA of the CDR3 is TGTGCCAGCAGCCCCGGGACCCTCCAAGAGACCCAGTACTTC. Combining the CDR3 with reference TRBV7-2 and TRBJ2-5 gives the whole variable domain GAGVSQSPSNKVTEKGKDVELRCDPISGHTALYWYRQSLGQGLEFLIYFQGNSAPDKSGLPSDRFSAERTGGSVSTLTIQRTQQEDSAVYLCASSPGTLQETQYFGPGTRLLVL.

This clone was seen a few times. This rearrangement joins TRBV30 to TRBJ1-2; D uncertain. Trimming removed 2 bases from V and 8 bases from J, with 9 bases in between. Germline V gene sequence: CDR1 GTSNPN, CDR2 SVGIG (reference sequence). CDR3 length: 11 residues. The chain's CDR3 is CAWSLGLGYTF. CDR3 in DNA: TGTGCCTGGAGTCTAGGGCTCGGCTACACCTTC.

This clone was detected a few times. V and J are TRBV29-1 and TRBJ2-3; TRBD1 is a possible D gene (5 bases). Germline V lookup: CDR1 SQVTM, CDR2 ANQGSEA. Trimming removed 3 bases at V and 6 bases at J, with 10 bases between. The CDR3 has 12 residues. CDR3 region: CSVDPGSDTQYF. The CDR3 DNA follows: TGCAGCGTTGACCCAGGGTCGGATACGCAGTATTTT.

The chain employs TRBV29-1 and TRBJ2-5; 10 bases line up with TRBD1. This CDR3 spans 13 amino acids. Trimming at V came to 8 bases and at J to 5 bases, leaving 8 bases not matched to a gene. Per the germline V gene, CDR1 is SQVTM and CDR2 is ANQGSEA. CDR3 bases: TGCAGCTACGGGGGGACAGGGGTTGAGACCCAGTACTTC. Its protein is CSYGGTGVETQYF.

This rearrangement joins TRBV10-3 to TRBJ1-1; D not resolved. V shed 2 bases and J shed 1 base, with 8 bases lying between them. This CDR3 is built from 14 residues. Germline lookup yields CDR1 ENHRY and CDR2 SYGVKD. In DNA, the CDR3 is TGTGCCATCAGTGAGACTACACAGAACACTGAAGCTTTCTTT. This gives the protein CAISETTQNTEAFF.